Sequencing of this TCR beta chain was carried out in a study of blood T cells in healthy people across ages (dated by TCRdb to about 2015). Context from the whole study: In model experiments, template switching captured roughly one uniquely barcoded TCR beta cDNA molecule for every two T cells. The study measured age-related changes in TCR beta repertoire diversity using deep sequencing normalized with unique cDNA molecular identifiers. The donors were split into four age groups: young (average approximately 16 years), middle-aged (roughly 39), aged (more than 60) and long-lived (roughly 77). To avoid experimental bias, donors of different ages were distributed randomly across sequencing lanes. The study analyzed two additional independent replicas of 1 million unique cDNA reads from the same blood draw for two donors, one aged 18 to 29 and one aged 80 or older. General findings and caveats noted by the study authors: Compared with the aged group, the long-lived group had more naive CD4+ T cells, fewer expanded clones and increased TCR diversity, a pattern suggesting age selection. Since profiling was done on bulk unsorted PBMCs, naive and antigen-experienced compartments could not be conclusively compared. Estimates of total diversity from one million sequenced T cells were regarded as lower bounds and underestimates. Observed TCR beta diversity correlated strongly with the percentage of naive T cells measured by flow cytometry. Because donor CMV infection status was unknown, age-related changes in expanded clonotypes were potentially confounded. Observed TCR beta diversity per million T cells fell roughly linearly with age, and a significant reduction was already apparent by age about 38.

Only a few counts were recorded for this clonotype. Its antigen is not yet known. No much larger clone exists at a distance of one base, and base qualities are not known. Trimming at the junction amounts to 0 bases on V and 3 bases on J, and the germline ends lie 18 bases apart. From its cysteine to its phenylalanine, the CDR3 spans 18 amino acids. Only the CDR3 portion is preserved as DNA: 54 bases, with reading frame beginning at the first base. According to the germline V gene, CDR1 reads SGHDN and CDR2 reads FVKESK. The roughly 39 donors, aged about 6 to 95 years, were systemically healthy Caucasian individuals from Russia. Ten milliliters of peripheral blood were drawn from each donor into EDTA-treated Vacutainer tubes. PBMCs were isolated by Ficoll-Paque density-gradient centrifugation, with at least 6.5 million obtained per sample. Total RNA was extracted from PBMCs with Trizol reagent, with at least 5.5 micrograms obtained per sample. Naive CD45RAhigh/CD27high T cell percentages were measured by flow cytometry on a PBMC aliquot from every donor.

To prepare the library, 5' RACE was applied. TCRdb records Illumina HiSeq 2500 as the sequencer. The second PCR ran for about 6 to 12 cycles and used a J-beta primer mix along with a sample-barcoded 5' primer. A template-switch 5' adaptor carrying 12 random nucleotides introduced a unique molecular identifier onto each TCR beta cDNA molecule. Each sample yielded at least 2.5 million CDR3-containing paired-end reads. All of the RNA was converted into first-strand cDNA using the Mint cDNA synthesis kit, with a TRBC-specific oligonucleotide serving as the primer. After uracil-DNA glycosylase treatment, a first 18-cycle PCR used universal primers M1SS and BC2_uni_R on all cDNA. As for the original processing: Each sample was normalized by randomly selecting 1 million high-quality reads, each carrying a distinct molecular identifier. Reads with shared molecular identifiers were discarded instead of being binned into consensus sequences. MiTCR, run with a Q25 quality threshold and the strictest error-elimination algorithm, handled CDR3 identification, clonotype clustering and error correction. Lower-bound total TCR beta diversity was estimated with a nonparametric unseen species model using Euler transformation. Using fastp trimming at Q25 and MiXCR clonotype assembly, TCRdb reanalyzed the public sequencing data and kept in-frame beta chains. Every distinct CDR3 protein forms one entry, paired with its most common genes and DNA. The V and J calls reflect TCRdb's pipeline rather than the authors' work. For this sample the table gives roughly 1,800,000 distinct CDR3 sequences, of which roughly 50% were detected only once. The ten largest clones take up over 2% of the sample.

This chain joins TRBV14 to TRBJ2-1; there is no confident call for the D gene. Sequenced input: blood. The TCR was taken from a woman aged 40 to 50 in good health. The CDR3: CASSQDVWAPRHYNEQFF. The sequenced DNA: TGTGCCAGCAGCCAAGACGTGTGGGCCCCGCGCCACTACAATGAGCAGTTCTTC.